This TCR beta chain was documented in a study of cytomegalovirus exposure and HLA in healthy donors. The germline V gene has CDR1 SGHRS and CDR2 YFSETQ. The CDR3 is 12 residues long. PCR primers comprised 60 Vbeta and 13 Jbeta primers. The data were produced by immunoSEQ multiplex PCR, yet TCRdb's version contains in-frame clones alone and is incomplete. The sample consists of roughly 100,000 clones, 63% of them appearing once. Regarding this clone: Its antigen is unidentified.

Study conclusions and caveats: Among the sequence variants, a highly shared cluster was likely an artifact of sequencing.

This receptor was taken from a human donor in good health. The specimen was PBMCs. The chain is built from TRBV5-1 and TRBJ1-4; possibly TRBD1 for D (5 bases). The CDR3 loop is CAPGRVGEKLFF. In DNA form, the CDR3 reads TGCGCGCCCGGCAGGGTAGGGGAAAAACTGTTTTTT.